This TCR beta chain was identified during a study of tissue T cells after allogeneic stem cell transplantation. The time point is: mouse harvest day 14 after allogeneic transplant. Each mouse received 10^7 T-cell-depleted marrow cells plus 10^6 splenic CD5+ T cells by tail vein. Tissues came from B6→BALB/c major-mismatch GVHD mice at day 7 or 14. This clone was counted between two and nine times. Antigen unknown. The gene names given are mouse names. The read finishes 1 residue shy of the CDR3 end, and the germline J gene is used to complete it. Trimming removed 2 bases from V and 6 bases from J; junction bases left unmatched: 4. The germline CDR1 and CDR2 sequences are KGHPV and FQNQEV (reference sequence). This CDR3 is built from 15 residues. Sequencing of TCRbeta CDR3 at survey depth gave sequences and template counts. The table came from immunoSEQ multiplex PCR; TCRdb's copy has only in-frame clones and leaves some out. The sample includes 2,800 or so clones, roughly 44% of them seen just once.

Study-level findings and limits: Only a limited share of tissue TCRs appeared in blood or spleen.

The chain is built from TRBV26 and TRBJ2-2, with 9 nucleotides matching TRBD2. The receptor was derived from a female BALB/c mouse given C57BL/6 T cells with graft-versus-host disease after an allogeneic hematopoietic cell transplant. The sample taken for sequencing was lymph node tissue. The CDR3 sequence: CASSLDWGSSGQLYF. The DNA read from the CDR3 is TGTGCCAGCAGTCTGGACTGGGGGTCTTCCGGGCAGCTCTAC.